These 9 T cell receptor beta chains originate from one sample sequenced in a study of cytomegalovirus exposure and HLA in healthy donors. Primers for the PCR totalled 60 Vbeta and 13 Jbeta. Data came from immunoSEQ multiplex PCR; TCRdb stores just in-frame clones and leaves some out. The sample has 120,000 to 150,000 clones, 78% seen once; the top ten hold less than 3.5%. The sequenced sample consisted of PBMCs. These receptors all stem from a male donor in good health and CMV-seronegative.

The V and J genes are TRBV7-8 and TRBJ1-2; possibly TRBD1 for D (5 bases). Germline V gives CDR1 SGHVS, CDR2 FQNEAQ. The CDR3 runs to 15 residues. The V gene lost 1 base and the J gene lost 8 bases, with 17 bases spanning the gap. CDR3 bases: TGTGCCAGCAGCTTAGAGGTCCAGGGAAGGGGCGGCTACACCTTC. It encodes CASSLEVQGRGGYTF.

The chain employs TRBV4-1 and TRBJ1-2, with D unresolved. CDR1 MGHRA and CDR2 YSYEKL come from the germline V gene. V gave up 2 bases and J gave up 4 bases, with 17 bases separating them. This CDR3 is built from 16 residues. The CDR3 DNA sequence: TGCGCCAGCAGCCAACTTCCGGGGATAGACTCCTATGGCTACACCTTC. This translates into CASSQLPGIDSYGYTF.

This clone has a handful of counts. The chain has TRBV6-4 and TRBJ2-7; maybe TRBD2 (5 bases). CDR1 is MRHNA, CDR2 SNTAGT, per germline. CDR3 length: 13 amino acids. The V end was cut by 3 bases, the J end by 2 bases, with 8 bases between. The CDR3 DNA is TGTGCCAGCAGTGAGAGGGAAACCTACGAGCAGTACTTC. Residues: CASSERETYEQYF.

This chain uses TRBV5-8 with TRBJ1-4, with D possibly matching TRBD1 (5 bases). Germline V CDR1 and CDR2: SGHTS, YDEGEE. The CDR3 length is 15 residues. V lost 4 bases, J lost 5 bases, and 15 bases lay in between. In nucleotides, the CDR3 is TGTGCCAGCAGCCCCCGCGGACAAATCAATGAAAAACTGTTTTTT. This encodes CASSPRGQINEKLFF.

The gene calls are TRBV13 and TRBJ1-2, with 7 bases aligning to TRBD1. This CDR3 region has 12 residues. Looked up from germline, CDR1 is PRHDT and CDR2 is FYEKMQ (reference sequence). V lost 2 bases to trimming and J lost 8 bases; unmatched junction nucleotides: 2. The CDR3 loop is CASSLNRGGYTF. The CDR3 coding sequence is TGTGCCAGCAGCTTAAACAGGGGAGGCTACACCTTC.

This sequence joins TRBV10-3 and TRBJ2-3, with D tentatively TRBD1 (6 bases). The CDR3 loop spans 14 amino acids. The V end was cut by 10 bases, the J end by 5 bases, with 19 bases between. Germline CDR1 ENHRY, CDR2 SYGVKD. As DNA, the CDR3 is TGTGCCACCGCCAGACAGGACCGGGTAGATACGCAGTATTTT. Protein sequence: CATARQDRVDTQYF.

V is TRBV9 and J is TRBJ1-1; TRBD1 might be the D (5 bases). The V end lost 0 bases, the J end lost 6 bases, and 12 bases lay between the germline ends. The CDR3 extends over 14 amino acids. Germline loops: CDR1 SGDLS, CDR2 YYNGEE. CDR3 sequence: CASSVEGWGAEAFF. As DNA, the CDR3 is TGTGCCAGCAGCGTAGAGGGCTGGGGGGCTGAAGCTTTCTTT.

DNA for the CDR3: TGTGCCAGCAGCCCTAAGACGGGGAATGAAAAACTGTTTTTT. Residues: CASSPKTGNEKLFF. The chain recombines TRBV11-1 with TRBJ1-4; D uncertain. V was pared by 5 bases and J by 5 bases, with 12 bases between. Germline lookup yields CDR1 SGHAT and CDR2 FQDESV (reference sequence). The CDR3 runs to 14 residues.

The CDR3 DNA reads TGTGCCAGCAGTTACTCCTTTTGGGACAGAAGATACGAGCAGTACTTC. Translating gives CASSYSFWDRRYEQYF. This rearrangement joins TRBV6-6 to TRBJ2-7; 7 nucleotides agree with TRBD1. Germline-derived CDR1 and CDR2 are MNHNY and SVGAGI (reference sequence). CDR3 length: 16 amino acids. V lost 0 bases to trimming and J lost 4 bases; unmatched junction nucleotides: 9.